Shown below are 9 T cell receptor beta chains from a single sample sequenced in a study of type 1 regulatory T cells. In TCRdb, the reads were re-called with MiXCR into one record per CDR3 protein. This sample has some 18,000 distinct CDR3 sequences, with around 9.6% found just once. Sample: CD4+ T cells, either the whole sample or a sorted fraction (not recorded which). The receptors here all came from a human donor in good health.

This clonotype was detected only a few times. In nucleotides, the CDR3 is TGTGCCAGCAGCTTAGAAGGGGTGGGTAATCAGCCCCAGCATTTT. Translating it yields CASSLEGVGNQPQHF. The chain joins TRBV7-8 to TRBJ1-5, with a weak D call TRBD1 (5 bases). The CDR3 has 15 residues. CDR1 and CDR2 from the germline V gene are SGHVS and FQNEAQ. Trimming took 1 base from V and 4 from J, leaving 11 bases between them. The entire variable domain, with the rest obtained from reference TRBV7-8 and TRBJ1-5, is as follows: GAGVSQSPRYKVAKRGQDVALRCDPISGHVSLFWYQQALGQGPEFLTYFQNEAQLDKSGLPSDRFFAERPEGSVSTLKIQRTQQEDSAVYLCASSLEGVGNQPQHFGDGTRLSIL.

The sample holds a few counts of this clonotype. This chain joins TRBV27 and TRBJ2-2; 8 nucleotides align to TRBD2. CDR3 length: 19 amino acids. The ends lost 2 bases at V and 1 base at J; junction bases unmatched: 12. Germline CDR1 MNHEY, CDR2 SMNVEV (reference sequence). The CDR3 nucleotides are TGTGCCAGCAGTTTAACCCTCCTAGCGGGCAACGGGAACACCGGGGAGCTGTTTTTT. Protein: CASSLTLLAGNGNTGELFF.

This clonotype has at least ten counts. The V call is TRBV29-1, the J call TRBJ2-1, with D maybe TRBD2 (5 bases). Germline CDR1 reads SQVTM; CDR2 reads ANQGSEA. This CDR3 comprises 16 residues. Trimming stripped 4 bases from V and 6 bases from J, with 22 bases between. CDR3 in amino acids: CSVGTPNRRVRNEQFF. Written as DNA, the CDR3 is TGCAGCGTTGGGACTCCAAATAGAAGGGTTCGCAATGAGCAGTTCTTC.

This clonotype was found many times. The chain links TRBV5-1 to TRBJ1-1; D uncertain. Germline V gives CDR1 SGHRS, CDR2 YFSETQ. The CDR3 is 15 amino acids. V was shortened by 5 bases and J by 0 bases, with 14 bases between the two germline ends. CDR3 residues: CASSSNPAVNTEAFF. DNA for the CDR3: TGCGCCAGCAGTTCGAATCCCGCGGTGAACACTGAAGCTTTCTTT.

At least ten counts were recorded for this clonotype. The chain employs TRBV19 and TRBJ2-1; tentative D call: TRBD2 (5 bases). V shed 6 bases and J shed 0 bases, with 15 bases lying between them. Germline V gene lookup returns CDR1 LNHDA and CDR2 SQIVND (reference sequence). The CDR3 length is 16 residues. The CDR3 sequence is CASSRGFYNSYNEQFF. The CDR3 nucleotides are TGTGCCAGTAGCCGGGGATTTTATAACTCCTACAATGAGCAGTTCTTC.

This clonotype has a count of ten or more. This chain joins TRBV12-3 or TRBV12-4 and TRBJ2-1; D may be TRBD2 (5 bases). Deletions cut 6 bases from V and 6 bases from J, with 12 bases between. The CDR3 is made up of 13 amino acids. The CDR3 sequence: CASSITEGNEQFF. The CDR3 nucleotides are TGTGCCAGCAGCATAACAGAGGGCAATGAGCAGTTCTTC.

This clonotype occurred a few times. V is TRBV10-3 and J is TRBJ2-5, with 9 bases fitting TRBD2. The J segment lost 0 bases and the V segment lost 6 bases, leaving 8 bases of the junction unmatched. CDR1 ENHRY and CDR2 SYGVKD come from the germline V gene. The CDR3 extends over 16 amino acids. CDR3 region: CAISTHSGRNQETQYF. In DNA, the CDR3 is TGTGCCATCAGCACTCACAGCGGGAGGAACCAAGAGACCCAGTACTTC.

In its sample, this clonotype is medium-sized (0.01 to 0.1%). The V gene is TRBV18, the J gene TRBJ2-3; 9 bases agree with TRBD2. V dropped 3 bases and J dropped 2; count of bases not matched to a gene: 21. CDR1 KGHSH and CDR2 LQKENI come from the germline V gene. This CDR3 contains 21 residues. The CDR3 loop is CASSPFAGGPDQKKPTDTQYF. The CDR3 DNA reads as TGTGCCAGCTCACCGTTCGCGGGAGGGCCGGACCAGAAAAAACCCACAGATACGCAGTATTTT.

This clonotype has ten or more counts. The genes are TRBV12-3 or TRBV12-4 and TRBJ2-5; D not certain. The V and J ends lost 5 bases and 0 bases respectively, with 13 bases between them. The CDR3 is 15 amino acids. The CDR3 DNA sequence: TGTGCCAGCAGTCCCCCCGATTGGTACCAAGAGACCCAGTACTTC. It specifies CASSPPDWYQETQYF.